This T cell receptor (beta chain) was captured in a study of shared clonotypes between healthy human individuals. The CDR3 extends over 13 amino acids. Germline V gene data show CDR1 as MNHEY and CDR2 as SVGAGI. The junction had 2 bases not matched to a gene; V was cut back by 2 bases and J by 6 bases. Generated by immunoSEQ multiplex PCR, the TCRdb table keeps only in-frame clones and is missing some. The data contain about 2.1 million clones, 90% to 95% of them singletons. Naive CD8 isolation took CD45RO-negative cells positively selected for CCR7 and excluded terminally differentiated effector memory CD45RA+ cells. With regard to this clone: The sample contains more than one DNA sequence encoding this CDR3.

The sample comprised naive CD8+ T cells from PBMCs. The clonotype was recovered from a man younger than 35 in good health. Some clones in this sample may be carry-over from other donors' samples. This chain links TRBV6-5 with TRBJ1-2, with 8 bases lining up with TRBD1. Written as DNA, the CDR3 is TGTGCCAGCAGTTACCGGACAGGGAATGGCTACACCTTC. The encoded protein is CASSYRTGNGYTF.